The clone carrying this T cell receptor (beta chain) was counted many times. This sample stems from a study of metastatic and nonmetastatic thyroid tumors. Background on the study: Peripheral blood and tumor or nodule samples from malignant and benign thyroid patients were compared.

Patients had received no treatment of any kind before thyroid surgery. Germline lookup yields CDR1 SGHTA and CDR2 FQGTGA. The CDR3 is 15 residues long. Trimming shortened V by 1 base and J by 4 bases, and 14 bases separated the two germline ends. MiXCR was used by TCRdb to re-call the PCR reads. The profile shows some 69,000 clones, over 12% of them singletons. The sequenced sample was blood. The chain combines TRBV7-3 with TRBJ2-7, with no clear D. The receptor's source is a male donor with papillary thyroid cancer or a benign thyroid nodule (not recorded which). Some clones in this sample may be carry-over from other donors' samples. CDR3 residues: CASSLNSGYGYEQYF. The CDR3 region has the DNA TGTGCCAGCAGCTTAAATTCTGGGTATGGGTACGAGCAGTACTTC.